This entry lists 21 T cell receptor beta chains sequenced from one sample in a study of shared clonotypes between healthy human individuals. The table came from immunoSEQ multiplex PCR; TCRdb's copy has only in-frame clones and leaves some out. The top ten hold 8.5% to 12% of the sample, which has about 340,000 clones, over 70% seen once. The sample taken for sequencing was memory CD4+ T cells sorted from blood. Subset reported: CD45RA-negative fraction. These receptors originate from a man aged 25-45 years in good health.

This sequence joins TRBV4-3 and TRBJ2-7, with unresolved D. The CDR3 runs to 16 residues. Deletions cut 4 bases from V and 7 bases from J, with 23 bases between. Germline values: CDR1 LGHNA, CDR2 YSLEER. The CDR3 coding sequence is TGCGCCAGCAGCCTGTCGATCTCAGTGCTCCCTCCAGAGCAGTACTTC. As protein: CASSLSISVLPPEQYF.

The sample holds many counts of this clone. The chain joins TRBV29-1 to TRBJ2-7; 14 bases agree with TRBD2. The CDR3 covers 16 residues. The J segment lost 7 bases and the V segment lost 4 bases, leaving 12 bases of the junction unmatched. Germline CDR1 reads SQVTM; CDR2 reads ANQGSEA. CDR3 region: CSVGGLAGAHGGEQYF. The CDR3 nucleotides are TGCAGCGTTGGGGGACTAGCGGGAGCCCACGGTGGTGAGCAGTACTTC.

The CDR3 loop is CATRNPGQGAEGIEKLFF. The CDR3 DNA reads as TGTGCCACCAGAAATCCGGGACAGGGGGCTGAAGGGATTGAAAAACTGTTTTTT. The chain joins TRBV28 to TRBJ1-4, with 12 bases fitting TRBD1. The CDR3 has 18 residues. Losses at the gene ends were 10 bases for V and 7 bases for J; bases not matched to a gene: 19. Per germline, CDR1 MDHEN and CDR2 SYDVKM. Supplemented by reference TRBV28 and TRBJ1-4, the full variable domain reads DVKVTQSSRYLVKRTGEKVFLECVQDMDHENMFWYRQDPGLGLRLIYFSYDVKMKEKGDIPEGYSVSREKKERFSLILESASTNQTSMYLCATRNPGQGAEGIEKLFFGSGTQLSVL.

The genes are TRBV29-1 and TRBJ1-2; 8 nucleotides agree with TRBD1. Germline CDR1 reads SQVTM; CDR2 reads ANQGSEA. Trimming removed 6 bases from V and 2 bases from J; junction bases left unmatched: 8. This CDR3 comprises 14 residues. Here the CDR3 reads CSVPIDRGNYGYTF. In nucleotides, the CDR3 is TGCAGCGTCCCGATAGACAGGGGAAACTATGGCTACACCTTC. The full variable domain, its missing parts supplied by reference TRBV29-1 and TRBJ1-2, is SAVISQKPSRDICQRGTSLTIQCQVDSQVTMMFWYRQQPGQSLTLIATANQGSEATYESGFVIDKFPISRPNLTFSTLTVSNMSPEDSSIYLCSVPIDRGNYGYTFGSGTRLTVV.

The sample holds a few counts of this clone. The V call is TRBV5-1, the J call TRBJ1-1; TRBD1 agrees at 8 bases. The CDR3 runs to 13 residues. Germline V gives CDR1 SGHRS, CDR2 YFSETQ. Trimming removed 1 base from V and 5 bases from J; junction bases left unmatched: 1. CDR3 nucleotides: TGCGCCAGCAGCTTGCGACAGGGGACTGAAGCTTTCTTT. This encodes CASSLRQGTEAFF.

The chain combines TRBV5-4 with TRBJ2-7; D might be TRBD1 (6 bases). Germline CDR1 and CDR2: SGHNT and YYREEE (reference sequence). The CDR3 consists of 14 residues. Trimming removed 9 bases at V and 0 bases at J, with 16 bases between. The DNA for the CDR3 is TGTGCCACCGGACAGCCGTCTATCTCCTACGAGCAGTACTTC. It yields the protein CATGQPSISYEQYF.

The V call is TRBV5-4, the J call TRBJ2-7; D gene unclear. Germline CDR1 SGHNT, CDR2 YYREEE (reference sequence). V was cut by 3 bases and J by 0 bases, with 13 bases left in between. This CDR3 comprises 15 residues. In DNA form, the CDR3 reads TGTGCCAGCAGCTCAGCCCGGGCCTACTCCTACGAGCAGTACTTC. Translation gives CASSSARAYSYEQYF.

The chain joins TRBV19 to TRBJ1-2; the D is unclear. Germline V gene data show CDR1 as LNHDA and CDR2 as SQIVND (reference sequence). V lost 8 bases and J lost 4, with 14 bases in between. The CDR3 totals 13 residues. CDR3: CASDPGNIYGYTF. The DNA of the CDR3 is TGTGCCAGTGACCCGGGAAACATCTATGGCTACACCTTC.

This clone appeared a few times. The chain carries TRBV7-3 and TRBJ2-5, with D possibly being TRBD2 (5 bases). The CDR3 covers 13 residues. Trimming cost V 5 bases and J 2 bases, with 9 bases left between them. Germline V lookup: CDR1 SGHTA, CDR2 FQGTGA. In nucleotides, the CDR3 is TGTGCCAGCAGCCCGGGATCGCAAGAGACCCAGTACTTC. Residues: CASSPGSQETQYF. Full variable domain (rest looked up from reference TRBV7-3 and TRBJ2-5): GAGVSQTPSNKVTEKGKYVELRCDPISGHTALYWYRQSLGQGPEFLIYFQGTGAADDSGLPNDRFFAVRPEGSVSTLKIQRTERGDSAVYLCASSPGSQETQYFGPGTRLLVL.

This clone was seen a handful of times. The chain couples TRBV4-3 to TRBJ2-7, with 7 bases lining up with TRBD2. V dropped 4 bases and J dropped 7; count of bases not matched to a gene: 16. Germline-derived CDR1 and CDR2 are LGHNA and YSLEER. This CDR3 contains 16 residues. The CDR3 spells CASSRSFAGDAAEQYF. In DNA, the CDR3 is TGCGCCAGCAGCCGCTCCTTTGCGGGAGACGCTGCGGAGCAGTACTTC.

The rearrangement joins TRBV4-3 to TRBJ1-2; D is undetermined. The ends were cut back, 0 bases at V and 3 bases at J, with 8 bases in the middle. The CDR3 length is 14 residues. CDR1 is LGHNA and CDR2 is YSLEER in the germline V gene. As DNA, the CDR3 is TGCGCCAGCAGCCAAGAGTCCGGGGACTATGGCTACACCTTC. Its protein is CASSQESGDYGYTF.

This clone came up a few times. The chain has TRBV15 and TRBJ2-1; 11 positions agree with TRBD2. The CDR3 extends over 15 amino acids. Trimming took 0 bases from V and 8 from J; bases not matched to a gene: 3. The germline gives CDR1 LNHNV, CDR2 YYDKDF (reference sequence). The CDR3: CATSREKLAGDEQFF. As DNA, the CDR3 is TGTGCCACCAGCAGAGAAAAACTAGCGGGAGATGAGCAGTTCTTC.

The chain employs TRBV2 and TRBJ2-5; tentative D call: TRBD1 (7 bases). This CDR3 contains 14 residues. Germline V gene data show CDR1 as SNHLY and CDR2 as FYNNEI. Trimming removed 4 bases at V and 5 bases at J, with 14 bases between. CDR3 loop: CASSGTRGRETQYF. The DNA for the CDR3 is TGTGCCAGCAGTGGAACCAGGGGGAGGGAGACCCAGTACTTC.

The V gene is TRBV10-3, the J gene TRBJ2-4; 13 nucleotides line up with TRBD2. The CDR3 consists of 21 residues. V was pared by 6 bases and J by 0 bases, with 17 bases of the junction left unmatched. The germline V gene has CDR1 ENHRY and CDR2 SYGVKD. CDR3 bases: TGTGCCATCAGGGGGACCGGGACTAGCGGGATTGATGGCCTAGCCAAAAACATTCAGTACTTC. Its protein is CAIRGTGTSGIDGLAKNIQYF.

This clone was observed once. The rearrangement links TRBV19 to TRBJ1-2, with a possible D match to TRBD1 (5 bases). Germline CDR1 is LNHDA and CDR2 is SQIVND (reference sequence). CDR3 length equals 17 residues. Trimming shortened V by 8 bases and J by 0 bases, and 22 bases separated the two germline ends. The DNA for the CDR3 is TGTGCCAGTCGCCCCCAGTGGGACTTTCTTTCTAACTATGGCTACACCTTC. Its translation is CASRPQWDFLSNYGYTF.

The chain joins TRBV6-4 to TRBJ2-1; D gene ambiguous. The CDR3 runs to 13 residues. Looked up from germline, CDR1 is MRHNA and CDR2 is SNTAGT. Trimming stripped 2 bases from V and 9 bases from J, with 11 bases between. CDR3 in amino acids: CASSDPRLGEQFF. For the CDR3, the DNA is TGTGCCAGCAGTGACCCACGGCTGGGTGAGCAGTTCTTC.

The chain uses TRBV7-8 and TRBJ1-3, with D uncertain. Trimming took off 1 base at V and 0 bases at J, with 10 bases between the two ends. CDR1 and CDR2 (germline): SGHVS, FQNEAQ. The CDR3 contains 16 residues. CDR3 sequence reads: CASSLVEWSSGNTIYF. The DNA of the CDR3 is TGTGCCAGCAGCTTAGTTGAGTGGAGCTCTGGAAACACCATATATTTT.

This clone came up a few times. This CDR3 reads CASSQDHGASEKLFF. The CDR3 DNA sequence: TGTGCCAGCAGCCAAGATCACGGGGCGAGTGAAAAACTGTTTTTT. This chain uses TRBV14 with TRBJ1-4; tentatively, D is TRBD1 (5 bases). Per the germline V gene, CDR1 is SGHDN and CDR2 is FVKESK. The CDR3 sequence is 15 residues long. Deletions cut 0 bases from V and 7 bases from J, with 12 bases between.

The rearrangement joins TRBV7-9 to TRBJ1-1, with D maybe TRBD1 (6 bases). The CDR3 runs to 16 residues. V lost 8 bases to trimming and J lost 4 bases, with 23 bases between them. Germline-derived CDR1 and CDR2 are SEHNR and FQNEAQ (reference sequence). The CDR3 loop is CASEPAGGLSGTEAFF. The CDR3 bases are TGTGCCAGCGAGCCCGCGGGGGGGCTGAGTGGCACTGAAGCTTTCTTT.

The chain is built from TRBV5-1 and TRBJ2-7; TRBD2 matches at 10 bases. This CDR3 contains 18 residues. The germline CDR1 and CDR2 sequences are SGHRS and YFSETQ. The trim removed 1 base at V and 3 bases at J, leaving 13 bases unmatched. Written as DNA, the CDR3 is TGCGCCAGCAGCTTGCCGACGTCGGCTAGCGGGAGTTTCTACGAGCAGTACTTC. It codes for CASSLPTSASGSFYEQYF.

The chain recombines TRBV2 with TRBJ1-1, with 7 bases identical to TRBD1. CDR1 and CDR2 (germline): SNHLY, FYNNEI. CDR3 length: 15 amino acids. The J segment lost 1 base and the V segment lost 3 bases, leaving 5 bases of the junction unmatched. The CDR3: CASSEPTGRNTEAFF. For the CDR3, the DNA is TGTGCCAGCAGTGAGCCGACAGGGCGGAACACTGAAGCTTTCTTT.